Listed here are 26 T cell receptor beta chains from one sample, sequenced in a study of neoadjuvant anti-PD-1 for oral cavity cancer. Indicated time point: after neoadjuvant nivolumab, at surgical resection. Method: immunoSEQ multiplex PCR; TCRdb's copy keeps in-frame clones and lacks some. Among about 32,000 clones listed, around four fifths were seen once. Specimen: PBMCs, collected after nivolumab (anti-PD-1) treatment. The receptors were gathered from a person between 35 and 79 years old with oral cavity squamous cell carcinoma.

This chain joins TRBV4-1 and TRBJ2-5; D might be TRBD1 (6 bases). V gave up 2 bases and J gave up 7 bases, with 14 bases separating them. Germline CDR1 reads MGHRA; CDR2 reads YSYEKL. This CDR3 contains 14 residues. For the CDR3, the DNA is TGCGCCAGCAGCCAAAGGCAGGGGTTGGGGACCCAGTACTTC. Protein: CASSQRQGLGTQYF.

This chain joins TRBV6-6 and TRBJ1-5; D is perhaps TRBD1 (6 bases). Germline lookup yields CDR1 MNHNY and CDR2 SVGAGI (reference sequence). Trimming took off 2 bases at V and 4 bases at J, with 9 bases between the two ends. This CDR3 spans 14 amino acids. CDR3 protein: CASSYGQGNQPQHF. DNA of the CDR3: TGTGCCAGCAGTTACGGTCAGGGGAATCAGCCCCAGCATTTT.

This clone was counted a few times. The V gene is TRBV6-1, the J gene TRBJ2-1, with D uncertain. The CDR3 length is 16 residues. CDR1 MNHNS and CDR2 SASEGT come from the germline V gene. Trimming left V 1 base short and J 9 bases short, with 19 bases between. CDR3 residues: CASSEESLPSWSEQFF. The CDR3 nucleotides read TGTGCCAGCAGTGAAGAATCACTTCCGAGTTGGAGTGAGCAGTTCTTC.

V gene TRBV19 combines with J gene TRBJ1-2; unclear D gene. This CDR3 region has 12 residues. Trimming stripped 4 bases from V and 4 bases from J, with 7 bases between. Germline V gene data show CDR1 as LNHDA and CDR2 as SQIVND (reference sequence). The CDR3 DNA reads TGTGCCAGTAGTAATCAGATCTATGGCTACACCTTC. Translated: CASSNQIYGYTF. The full variable domain, completed using reference TRBV19 and TRBJ1-2, is DGGITQSPKYLFRKEGQNVTLSCEQNLNHDAMYWYRQDPGQGLRLIYYSQIVNDFQKGDIAEGYSVSREKKESFPLTVTSAQKNPTAFYLCASSNQIYGYTFGSGTRLTVV.

This chain joins TRBV9 and TRBJ1-1; 7 bases match TRBD1. J lost 4 bases, V lost 4 bases, and 10 bases had no gene match. The CDR3 totals 15 residues. Per the germline V gene, CDR1 is SGDLS and CDR2 is YYNGEE. The CDR3 DNA is TGTGCCAGCAGCCCCGCGACAGGGATGGGCACTGAAGCTTTCTTT. Translation gives CASSPATGMGTEAFF.

This clone was seen a few times. The chain recombines TRBV19 with TRBJ1-4; D uncertain. Trimming removed 3 bases from V and 13 bases from J, with 12 bases in between. The CDR3 sequence is 12 residues long. From germline, CDR1 is LNHDA and CDR2 SQIVND (reference sequence). CDR3 DNA: TGTGCCAGTAGTATGACTGACCGCGCACTGTTTTTT. This codes for CASSMTDRALFF.

The gene calls are TRBV7-2 and TRBJ2-7, with a tentative D call TRBD2 (6 bases). The germline V gene has CDR1 SGHTA and CDR2 FQGNSA. CDR3 length: 13 amino acids. V was clipped by 5 bases and J by 6 bases, with 14 bases between them. The CDR3 DNA reads TGTGCCAGCAGCCTCACGCGGGGCGGCGAGCAGTACTTC. Translated: CASSLTRGGEQYF.

V is TRBV13 and J is TRBJ2-5; TRBD2 is a possible D gene (6 bases). The CDR3 has 15 amino acids. Germline V gives CDR1 PRHDT, CDR2 FYEKMQ (reference sequence). V lost 4 bases and J 3 bases, leaving 15 bases between the germline ends. The CDR3 here is CASSSRGGKKETQYF. CDR3 DNA sequence: TGTGCCAGCAGCTCCCGTGGAGGGAAAAAAGAGACCCAGTACTTC.

This CDR3 is CASSSAGDTGELFF. CDR3 nucleotides: TGTGCCAGCAGTTCCGCAGGGGACACCGGGGAGCTGTTTTTT. The chain uses TRBV6-5 and TRBJ2-2; D is perhaps TRBD1 (6 bases). Germline V gives CDR1 MNHEY, CDR2 SVGAGI. Trimming took 4 bases from V and 3 from J, leaving 9 bases between them. This CDR3 has 14 residues.

V and J are TRBV27 and TRBJ2-1; D not certain. Trimming removed 5 bases at V and 4 bases at J, with 12 bases between. Germline V gene lookup returns CDR1 MNHEY and CDR2 SMNVEV (reference sequence). The CDR3 has 14 amino acids. CDR3 residues: CASSPAGRYNEQFF. As DNA, the CDR3 is TGTGCCAGCAGTCCGGCTGGCAGGTACAATGAGCAGTTCTTC.

This clone was observed once. The identical CDR3 is also encoded by other nucleotide sequences in the sample. The rearrangement links TRBV27 to TRBJ2-7; TRBD2 is a possible D gene (5 bases). V was trimmed by 3 bases and J by 0 bases, leaving 6 bases between them. CDR1 is MNHEY and CDR2 is SMNVEV in the germline V gene (reference sequence). The length of the CDR3 is 13 residues. CDR3 sequence: CASSFGGSYEQYF. The CDR3 DNA reads as TGTGCCAGCAGTTTCGGAGGCTCCTACGAGCAGTACTTC.

V and J are TRBV19 and TRBJ1-1; the match to TRBD1 covers 7 bases. The CDR3 length is 13 residues. V dropped 7 bases and J dropped 5; count of bases not matched to a gene: 7. Per germline, CDR1 LNHDA and CDR2 SQIVND (reference sequence). This CDR3 reads CASIRQGLTEAFF. As DNA, the CDR3 is TGTGCCAGTATCCGACAGGGTCTAACTGAAGCTTTCTTT.

This clone was seen only a few times. V is TRBV28 and J is TRBJ1-4; D is unresolved. The V and J ends lost 4 bases and 4 bases respectively, with 19 bases between them. CDR3 length equals 17 residues. Per the germline V gene, CDR1 is MDHEN and CDR2 is SYDVKM. CDR3 residues: CASSSKFSGLRNEKLFF. Written as DNA, the CDR3 is TGTGCCAGCAGTTCTAAGTTTTCGGGTCTTCGTAATGAAAAACTGTTTTTT.

The CDR3 region has the DNA TGTGCCAGTAGTATTCGAACGGGCGGACCTAATGAAAAACTGTTTTTT. It specifies CASSIRTGGPNEKLFF. The rearrangement links TRBV19 to TRBJ1-4; D gene ambiguous. CDR3 length: 16 residues. The V gene's germline CDR1 is LNHDA and CDR2 SQIVND (reference sequence). Trimming pared 3 bases from V and 3 bases from J, leaving 14 bases between.

The V call is TRBV5-6, the J call TRBJ1-2; D gene ambiguous. Germline CDR1 reads SGHDT; CDR2 reads YYEEEE. The V and J ends lost 6 bases and 0 bases respectively, with 6 bases between them. The CDR3 extends over 12 amino acids. CDR3 sequence: CASNLPNYGYTF. The CDR3 nucleotides are TGTGCCAGCAATCTCCCTAACTATGGCTACACCTTC.

The chain uses TRBV5-1 and TRBJ2-2; D tentatively reads TRBD1 or TRBD2 (5 bases each). Germline values: CDR1 SGHRS, CDR2 YFSETQ. V lost 9 bases and J 4 bases, leaving 16 bases between the germline ends. The CDR3 spans 14 residues. CDR3 in DNA: TGCGCCACTCGGGACCAGGCGGGCACCGGGGAGCTGTTTTTT. Encoded protein: CATRDQAGTGELFF. Full variable domain (rest looked up from reference TRBV5-1 and TRBJ2-2): KAGVTQTPRYLIKTRGQQVTLSCSPISGHRSVSWYQQTPGQGLQFLFEYFSETQRNKGNFPGRFSGRQFSNSRSEMNVSTLELGDSALYLCATRDQAGTGELFFGEGSRLTVL.

The table lists this clone with a few counts. The chain recombines TRBV9 with TRBJ2-3; the D call may be TRBD1 or TRBD2 (6 bases each). The V gene's germline CDR1 is SGDLS and CDR2 YYNGEE. The CDR3 has 16 amino acids. The V and J ends lost 0 bases and 1 base respectively, with 12 bases between them. CDR3 in DNA: TGTGCCAGCAGCGTAGGGTGGGGGGCCGGCACAGATACGCAGTATTTT. Protein product: CASSVGWGAGTDTQYF.

The V call is TRBV5-6, the J call TRBJ2-5; perhaps TRBD2 as D (5 bases). V lost 2 bases, J lost 1 base, and 15 bases lay in between. CDR1 SGHDT and CDR2 YYEEEE come from the germline V gene. The CDR3 has 16 residues. CDR3 residues: CASSLYGETIQETQYF. In DNA form, the CDR3 reads TGTGCCAGCAGCTTATACGGGGAGACCATCCAAGAGACCCAGTACTTC.

This clone was detected once. The gene calls are TRBV18 and TRBJ2-2; D remains unclear. CDR3 length equals 14 residues. From germline, CDR1 is KGHSH and CDR2 LQKENI. Trimming shortened V by 3 bases and J by 1 base, and 6 bases separated the two germline ends. CDR3 sequence reads: CASSPNMNTGELFF. CDR3 DNA sequence: TGTGCCAGCTCACCCAATATGAACACCGGGGAGCTGTTTTTT.

The chain is built from TRBV7-2 and TRBJ2-7, with 11 positions matching TRBD2. After removal of 0 bases from V and 5 bases from J, the junction contained 9 bases not matched to a gene. The CDR3 covers 17 residues. The germline V gene encodes CDR1 SGHTA and CDR2 FQGNSA. The CDR3 DNA reads as TGTGCCAGCAGCTTAGCGAGTAGCGGGGGGGCCTGGAACGAGCAGTACTTC. It is translated as CASSLASSGGAWNEQYF. Based on the CDR3 plus reference TRBV7-2 and TRBJ2-7, the full variable domain is GAGVSQSPSNKVTEKGKDVELRCDPISGHTALYWYRQSLGQGLEFLIYFQGNSAPDKSGLPSDRFSAERTGGSVSTLTIQRTQQEDSAVYLCASSLASSGGAWNEQYFGPGTRLTVT.

This chain uses TRBV6-5 with TRBJ2-7, with 11 bases that match TRBD1. Germline V gene lookup returns CDR1 MNHEY and CDR2 SVGAGI. The V and J ends lost 6 bases and 5 bases, in that order; junction bases with no gene match: 9. The CDR3 totals 15 residues. This CDR3 reads CASSTRDRGYHEQYF. Here the CDR3 DNA reads TGTGCCAGCAGCACCCGGGACAGGGGGTATCACGAGCAGTACTTC.

The CDR3 nucleotides are TGTGCCACCAGCAGAGCGCGAGTTGGCTACACCTTC. Translated, it gives CATSRARVGYTF. This chain connects TRBV15 to TRBJ1-2; D remains unclear. Between the trimmed V and J ends, which lost 1 base and 7 bases, there was a span of 7 bases. CDR3 length equals 12 residues. Germline values: CDR1 LNHNV, CDR2 YYDKDF (reference sequence). Based on the CDR3 plus reference TRBV15 and TRBJ1-2, the full variable domain is DAMVIQNPRYQVTQFGKPVTLSCSQTLNHNVMYWYQQKSSQAPKLLFHYYDKDFNNEADTPDNFQSRRPNTSFCFLDIRSPGLGDTAMYLCATSRARVGYTFGSGTRLTVV.

This chain uses TRBV29-1 with TRBJ2-1; D may be TRBD1 (6 bases). Germline assignment: CDR1 SQVTM and CDR2 ANQGSEA. The length of the CDR3 is 12 residues. Trimming left V 6 bases short and J 7 bases short, with 13 bases between. CDR3: CSVTPQGNEQFF. CDR3 coding DNA: TGCAGCGTCACCCCCCAGGGGAATGAGCAGTTCTTC.

The J gene is TRBJ2-4, the V gene TRBV2; TRBD1 might be the D (6 bases). The V end lost 8 bases, the J end lost 0 bases, and 11 bases lay between the germline ends. Germline lookup yields CDR1 SNHLY and CDR2 FYNNEI. The CDR3 length is 14 residues. This CDR3 is CASQQGLAKNIQYF. The CDR3 DNA sequence: TGTGCCAGCCAGCAGGGGCTAGCCAAAAACATTCAGTACTTC.

V usage is TRBV7-2 and J usage is TRBJ2-6; D unclear. Germline-derived CDR1 and CDR2 are SGHTA and FQGNSA. There are 15 residues in the CDR3. The ends were cut back, 5 bases at V and 0 bases at J, with 8 bases in the middle. The CDR3 nucleotides are TGTGCCAGCAGCCCTGGCGCCTCTGGGGCCAACGTCCTGACTTTC. This sequence encodes CASSPGASGANVLTF.

The gene calls are TRBV6-5 and TRBJ2-7; D uncertain. The CDR3 is 14 amino acids. Germline V gives CDR1 MNHEY, CDR2 SVGAGI. The V end lost 3 bases, the J end lost 2 bases, and 11 bases lay between the germline ends. CDR3 nucleotides: TGTGCCAGCAGTTATTCGGACCTTCCCTACGAGCAGTACTTC. Translated, it gives CASSYSDLPYEQYF.